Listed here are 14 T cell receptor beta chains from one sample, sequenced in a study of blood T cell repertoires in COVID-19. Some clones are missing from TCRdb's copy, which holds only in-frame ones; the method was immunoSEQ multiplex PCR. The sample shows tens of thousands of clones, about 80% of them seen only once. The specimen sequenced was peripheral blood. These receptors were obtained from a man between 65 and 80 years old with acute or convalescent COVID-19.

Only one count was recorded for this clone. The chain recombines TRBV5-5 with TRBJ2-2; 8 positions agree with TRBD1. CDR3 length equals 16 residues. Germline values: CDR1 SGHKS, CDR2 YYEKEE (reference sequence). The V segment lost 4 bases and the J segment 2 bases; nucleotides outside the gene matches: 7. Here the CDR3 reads CASSPRGTGNTGELFF. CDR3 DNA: TGTGCCAGCAGCCCTCGGGGGACAGGAAACACCGGGGAGCTGTTTTTT.

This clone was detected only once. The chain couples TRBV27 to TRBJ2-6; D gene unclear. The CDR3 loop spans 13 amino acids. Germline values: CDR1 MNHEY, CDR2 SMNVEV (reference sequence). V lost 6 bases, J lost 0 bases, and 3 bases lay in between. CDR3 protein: CASSLSGANVLTF. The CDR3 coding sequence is TGTGCCAGCAGCCTCTCTGGGGCCAACGTCCTGACTTTC.

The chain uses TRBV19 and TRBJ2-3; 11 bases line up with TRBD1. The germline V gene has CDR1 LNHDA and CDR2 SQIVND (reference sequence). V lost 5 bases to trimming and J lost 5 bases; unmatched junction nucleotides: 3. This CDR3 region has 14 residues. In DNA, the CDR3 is TGTGCCAGTAGTTCGGGACAGGGGGAAGATACGCAGTATTTT. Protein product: CASSSGQGEDTQYF. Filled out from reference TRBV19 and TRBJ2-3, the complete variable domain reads DGGITQSPKYLFRKEGQNVTLSCEQNLNHDAMYWYRQDPGQGLRLIYYSQIVNDFQKGDIAEGYSVSREKKESFPLTVTSAQKNPTAFYLCASSSGQGEDTQYFGPGTRLTVL.

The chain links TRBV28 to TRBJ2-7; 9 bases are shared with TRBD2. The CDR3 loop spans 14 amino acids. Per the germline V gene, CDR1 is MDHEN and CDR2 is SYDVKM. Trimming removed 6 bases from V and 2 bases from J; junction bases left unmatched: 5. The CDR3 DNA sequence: TGTGCCAGCAGCCTAGCGGGAATAGCCTACGAGCAGTACTTC. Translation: CASSLAGIAYEQYF.

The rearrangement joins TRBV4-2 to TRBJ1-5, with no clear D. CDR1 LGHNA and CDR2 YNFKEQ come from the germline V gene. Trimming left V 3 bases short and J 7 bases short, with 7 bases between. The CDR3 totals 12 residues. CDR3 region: CASSQGDQPQHF. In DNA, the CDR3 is TGTGCCAGCAGCCAGGGAGACCAGCCCCAGCATTTT.

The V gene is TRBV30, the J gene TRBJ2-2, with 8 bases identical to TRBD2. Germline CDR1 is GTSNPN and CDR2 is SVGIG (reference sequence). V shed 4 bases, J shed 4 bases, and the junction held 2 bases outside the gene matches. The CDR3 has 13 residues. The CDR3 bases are TGTGCCTGGACGGGAGGGGCCACCGGGGAGCTGTTTTTT. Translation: CAWTGGATGELFF.

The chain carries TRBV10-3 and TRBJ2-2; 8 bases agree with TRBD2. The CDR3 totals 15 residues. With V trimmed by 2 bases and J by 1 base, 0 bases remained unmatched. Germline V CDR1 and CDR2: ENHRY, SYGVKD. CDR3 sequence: CAISETSGNTGELFF. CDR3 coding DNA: TGTGCCATCAGTGAGACTAGCGGGAACACCGGGGAGCTGTTTTTT.

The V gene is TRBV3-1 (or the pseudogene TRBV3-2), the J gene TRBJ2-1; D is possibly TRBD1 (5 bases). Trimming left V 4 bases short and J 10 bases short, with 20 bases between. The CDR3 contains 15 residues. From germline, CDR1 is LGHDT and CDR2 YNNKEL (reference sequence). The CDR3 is CASSLRSNLGPEQFF. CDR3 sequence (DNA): TGTGCCAGCAGCCTAAGATCAAATTTGGGGCCAGAGCAGTTCTTC.

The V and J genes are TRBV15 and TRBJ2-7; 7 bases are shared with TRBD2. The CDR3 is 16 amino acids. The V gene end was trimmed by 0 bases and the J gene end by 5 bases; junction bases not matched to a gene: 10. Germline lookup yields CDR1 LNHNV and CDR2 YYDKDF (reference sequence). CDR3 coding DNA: TGTGCCACCAGCAGAGATTCCTCGGGAGGTTCCGACGAGCAGTACTTC. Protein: CATSRDSSGGSDEQYF.

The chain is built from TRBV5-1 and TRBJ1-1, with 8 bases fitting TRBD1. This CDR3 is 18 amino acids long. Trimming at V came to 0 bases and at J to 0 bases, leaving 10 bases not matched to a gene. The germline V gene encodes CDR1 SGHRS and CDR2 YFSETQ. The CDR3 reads CASSLGPDRGALNTEAFF. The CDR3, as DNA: TGCGCCAGCAGCTTGGGGCCAGACAGGGGAGCCTTGAACACTGAAGCTTTCTTT.

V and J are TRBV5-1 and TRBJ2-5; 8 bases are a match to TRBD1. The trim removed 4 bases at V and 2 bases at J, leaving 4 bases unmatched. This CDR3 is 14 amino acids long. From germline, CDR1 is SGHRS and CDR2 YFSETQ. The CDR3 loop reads CASSPRTGQETQYF. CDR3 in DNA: TGCGCCAGCAGCCCACGGACAGGGCAAGAGACCCAGTACTTC. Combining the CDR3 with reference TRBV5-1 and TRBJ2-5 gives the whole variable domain KAGVTQTPRYLIKTRGQQVTLSCSPISGHRSVSWYQQTPGQGLQFLFEYFSETQRNKGNFPGRFSGRQFSNSRSEMNVSTLELGDSALYLCASSPRTGQETQYFGPGTRLLVL.

CDR3 nucleotides: TGTGCCAGCAGCCAAGATGGGGACAGGGATCAGCCCCAGCATTTT. The encoded protein is CASSQDGDRDQPQHF. The chain combines TRBV3-1 (or the pseudogene TRBV3-2) with TRBJ1-5; the match to TRBD1 covers 9 bases. Germline CDR1 LGHDT, CDR2 YNNKEL (reference sequence). This CDR3 is built from 15 residues. V was clipped by 0 bases and J by 5 bases; unmatched bases: 2.

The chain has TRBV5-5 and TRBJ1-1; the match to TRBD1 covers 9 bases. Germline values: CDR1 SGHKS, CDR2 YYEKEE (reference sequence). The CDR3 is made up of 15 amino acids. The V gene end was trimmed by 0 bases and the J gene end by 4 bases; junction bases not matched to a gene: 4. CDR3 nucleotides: TGTGCCAGCAGCTTGGGAGGGACAGGGATCACTGAAGCTTTCTTT. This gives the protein CASSLGGTGITEAFF.

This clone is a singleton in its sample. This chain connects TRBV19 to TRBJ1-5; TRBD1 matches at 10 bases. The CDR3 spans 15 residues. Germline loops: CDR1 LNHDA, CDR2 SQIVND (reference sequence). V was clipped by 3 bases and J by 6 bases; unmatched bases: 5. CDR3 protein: CASSMSRDRGQPQHF. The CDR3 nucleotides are TGTGCCAGTAGTATGTCTAGGGACAGGGGTCAGCCCCAGCATTTT.